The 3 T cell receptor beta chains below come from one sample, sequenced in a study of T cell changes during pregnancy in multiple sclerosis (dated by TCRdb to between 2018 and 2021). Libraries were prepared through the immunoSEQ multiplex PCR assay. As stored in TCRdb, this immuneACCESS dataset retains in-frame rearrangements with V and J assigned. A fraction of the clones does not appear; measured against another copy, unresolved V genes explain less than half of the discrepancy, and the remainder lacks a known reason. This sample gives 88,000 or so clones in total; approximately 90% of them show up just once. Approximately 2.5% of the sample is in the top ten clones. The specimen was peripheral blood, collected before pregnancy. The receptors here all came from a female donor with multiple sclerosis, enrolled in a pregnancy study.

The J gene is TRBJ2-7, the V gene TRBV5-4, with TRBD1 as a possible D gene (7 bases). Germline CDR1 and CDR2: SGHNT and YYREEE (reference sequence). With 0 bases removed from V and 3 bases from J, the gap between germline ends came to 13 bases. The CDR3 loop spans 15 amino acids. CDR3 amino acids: CASSLGGTVGYEQYF. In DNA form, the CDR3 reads TGTGCCAGCAGCTTGGGCGGGACAGTGGGCTACGAGCAGTACTTC. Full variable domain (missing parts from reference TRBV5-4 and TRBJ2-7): ETGVTQSPTHLIKTRGQQVTLRCSSQSGHNTVSWYQQALGQGPQFIFQYYREEENGRGNFPPRFSGLQFPNYSSELNVNALELDDSALYLCASSLGGTVGYEQYFGPGTRLTVT.

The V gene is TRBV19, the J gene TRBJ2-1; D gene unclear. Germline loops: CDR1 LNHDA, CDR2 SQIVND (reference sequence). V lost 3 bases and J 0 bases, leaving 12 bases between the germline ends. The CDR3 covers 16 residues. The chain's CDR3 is CASSIASRSSYNEQFF. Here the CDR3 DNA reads TGTGCCAGTAGTATTGCATCAAGGAGCTCCTACAATGAGCAGTTCTTC. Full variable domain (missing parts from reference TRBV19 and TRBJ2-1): DGGITQSPKYLFRKEGQNVTLSCEQNLNHDAMYWYRQDPGQGLRLIYYSQIVNDFQKGDIAEGYSVSREKKESFPLTVTSAQKNPTAFYLCASSIASRSSYNEQFFGPGTRLTVL.

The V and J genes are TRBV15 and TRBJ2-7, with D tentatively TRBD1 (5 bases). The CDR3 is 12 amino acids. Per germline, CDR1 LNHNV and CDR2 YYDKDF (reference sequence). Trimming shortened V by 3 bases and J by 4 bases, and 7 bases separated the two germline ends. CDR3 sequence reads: CATSRTDYEQYF. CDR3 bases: TGTGCCACCAGCAGGACAGATTACGAGCAGTACTTC.